This entry concerns a single T cell receptor beta chain. Its antigen is undetermined. The CDR3 consists of 15 residues. V was shortened by 3 bases and J by 0 bases, with 12 bases between the two germline ends. In germline, CDR1 is SGHRS, CDR2 YFSETQ. This specimen belongs to a study of vaccination effects on CD4 cells after COVID-19. Cells that had been cultured for roughly eleven days were the source of isolated CD4+ T cells. Either the mRNA-1273 or the BNT162b2 vaccine was given to participants as two doses. Sequenced by immunoSEQ multiplex PCR; TCRdb stores in-frame clones only, minus some. The profile shows tens of thousands of clones, 65% to 80% of them singletons.

The sequence was obtained from a human donor who received a COVID-19 vaccine. The V gene is TRBV5-1, the J gene TRBJ1-1; no reliable D call. Material: CD4+ T cells from PBMCs cultured without peptide, obtained after COVID-19 vaccination. DNA for the CDR3: TGCGCCAGCAGCTCGGCTACGGATTTGAACACTGAAGCTTTCTTT. Protein product: CASSSATDLNTEAFF.